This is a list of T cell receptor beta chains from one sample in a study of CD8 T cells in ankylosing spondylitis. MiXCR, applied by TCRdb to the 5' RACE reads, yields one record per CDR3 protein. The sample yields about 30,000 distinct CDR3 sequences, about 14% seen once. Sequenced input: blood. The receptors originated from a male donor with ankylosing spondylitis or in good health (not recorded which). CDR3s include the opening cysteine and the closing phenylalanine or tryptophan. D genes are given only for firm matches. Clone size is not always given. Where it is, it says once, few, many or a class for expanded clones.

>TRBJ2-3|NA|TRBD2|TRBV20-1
TGCAGTGCTAGGATGTTCCGAGCGGGGAAAACAGATACGCAGTATTTT
CSARMFRAGKTDTQYF
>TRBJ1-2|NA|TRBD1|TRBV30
TGTGCCTCCCTAAACTTCAGGGGGGGTTATGGCTACACCTTC
CASLNFRGGYGYTF
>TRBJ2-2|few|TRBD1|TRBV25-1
TGTGCCAGCAGTCCTCTGGGGACAGGGGGTAGAAGGATCGGGGAGCTGTTTTTT
CASSPLGTGGRRIGELFF
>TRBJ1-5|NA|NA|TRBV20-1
TGCAGTGCTAGAGATCGGGGGGGCGCTAGCAATCAGCCCCAGCATTTT
CSARDRGGASNQPQHF
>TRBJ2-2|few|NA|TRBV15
TGTGCCACCAGCAGTATTTCCCTGGGCACCGGGGAGCTGTTTTTT
CATSSISLGTGELFF
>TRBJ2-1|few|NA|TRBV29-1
TGCAGCTCCAACGGGGCTACCAGCAATGAGCAGTTCTTC
CSSNGATSNEQFF
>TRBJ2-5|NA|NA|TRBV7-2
TGTGCCAGCAGCTTAGGGACAAGTAGGCAAGAGACCCAGTACTTC
CASSLGTSRQETQYF
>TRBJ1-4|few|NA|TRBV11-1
TGTGCCAGCAGCTTAGTGGAGTCAAGAAAACTGTTTTTT
CASSLVESRKLFF
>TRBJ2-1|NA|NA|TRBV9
TGTGCCAGCAGCGCAAAGCCGGGGGCTCTAAATGAGCAGTTCTTC
CASSAKPGALNEQFF
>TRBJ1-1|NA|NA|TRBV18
TGTGCCAGCTCTCCTGAGCAGGGAGCGAACACTGAAGCTTTCTTT
CASSPEQGANTEAFF
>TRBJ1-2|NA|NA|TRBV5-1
TGCGCCAGCAGTTCGGACGGAGCCTATGGCTACACCTTC
CASSSDGAYGYTF
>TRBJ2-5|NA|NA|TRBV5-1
TGCGCCAGCAGCTTGAATGGCAACAACCAAGAGACCCAGTACTTC
CASSLNGNNQETQYF
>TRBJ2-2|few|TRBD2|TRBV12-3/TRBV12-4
TGTGCCAGCAGTACTAGCGGGTACCCCGGGGAGCTGTTTTTT
CASSTSGYPGELFF
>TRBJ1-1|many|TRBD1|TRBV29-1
TGCAGCGTGGGGACAGGGGAGACTGAAGCTTTCTTT
CSVGTGETEAFF
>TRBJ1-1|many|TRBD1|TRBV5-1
TGCGCCAGCTTTCGGGACAGTCAGAACACTGAAGCTTTCTTT
CASFRDSQNTEAFF
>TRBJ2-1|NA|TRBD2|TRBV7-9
TGTGCCAGCAGCCAACTAGCGGGGGCCTACAATGAGCAGTTCTTC
CASSQLAGAYNEQFF
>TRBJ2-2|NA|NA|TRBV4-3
TGCGCCAGCAGCCAAATTCTGTCCGGGGAGCTGTTTTTT
CASSQILSGELFF
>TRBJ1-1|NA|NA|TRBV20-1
TGCAGTGCCGGGGGAGTTTCGGACACTGAAGCTTTCTTT
CSAGGVSDTEAFF
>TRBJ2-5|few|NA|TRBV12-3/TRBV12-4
TGTGCCAGCAGTCAGGGGAACCAAGAGACCCAGTACTTC
CASSQGNQETQYF
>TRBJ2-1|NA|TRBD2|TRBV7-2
TGTGCCAGCAGCTTAGGACTAGCAAAGATGAATGAGCAGTTCTTC
CASSLGLAKMNEQFF
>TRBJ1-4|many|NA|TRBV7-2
TGTGCCAGCAGCTTCCAGGGCCTAAACTATGAAAAACTGTTTTTT
CASSFQGLNYEKLFF
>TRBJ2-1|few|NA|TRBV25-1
TGTGCCAGCAGTGAAAGGCCCGGGGAGCAGTTCTTC
CASSERPGEQFF
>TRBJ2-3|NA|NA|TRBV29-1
TGCAGCGTTGAAGGGCTCACCGCAGATACGCAGTATTTT
CSVEGLTADTQYF
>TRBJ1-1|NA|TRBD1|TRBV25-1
TGTGCCAGCAGCCCAGGGGGCGCGAACACTGAAGCTTTCTTT
CASSPGGANTEAFF
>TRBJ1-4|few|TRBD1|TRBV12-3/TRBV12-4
TGTGCCACCCTAGCAGGGGGCTTTGGTGAAAAACTGTTTTTT
CATLAGGFGEKLFF
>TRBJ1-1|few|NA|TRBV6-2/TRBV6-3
TGTGCCAGCAGTGACAAACATTATAACAGGGAAGGCACTGAAGCTTTCTTT
CASSDKHYNREGTEAFF
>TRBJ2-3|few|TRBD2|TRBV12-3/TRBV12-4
TGTGCCAGCAGCCTCATGGGGGGGTATACGCAGTATTTT
CASSLMGGYTQYF
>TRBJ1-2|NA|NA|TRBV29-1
TGCAGCGTTGATAGGGCCGCCGGGGTTGGCTACACCTTC
CSVDRAAGVGYTF
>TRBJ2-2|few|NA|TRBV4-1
TGCGCCAGCAGCCAAGAGTGGCAATCGAACACCGGGGAGCTGTTTTTT
CASSQEWQSNTGELFF
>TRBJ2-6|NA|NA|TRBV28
TGTGCCAGCAGCGCTCAACGATCTGGGGCCAACGTCCTGACTTTC
CASSAQRSGANVLTF
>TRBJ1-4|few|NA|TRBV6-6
TGTGCCAGCAGACGGCAGGTTCGGGATGAAAAACTGTTTTTT
CASRRQVRDEKLFF
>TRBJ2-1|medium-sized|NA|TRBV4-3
TGCGCCAGCAGCCAAGAAAGGACTGGGGTATTTGGGGAGCAGTTCTTC
CASSQERTGVFGEQFF
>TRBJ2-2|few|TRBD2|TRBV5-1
TGCGCCAGCAGCTTAAATCTAGCGGGGAACACCGGGGAGCTGTTTTTT
CASSLNLAGNTGELFF
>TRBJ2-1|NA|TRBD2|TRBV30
TGTGCCTGGGCCAGCGGGAGGGGAAATGAGCAGTTCTTC
CAWASGRGNEQFF
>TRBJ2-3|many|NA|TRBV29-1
TGCAGCGTTGAAGTGGTAGATACGCAGTATTTT
CSVEVVDTQYF
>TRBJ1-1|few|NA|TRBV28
TGTGCCAGCAGTCACCGGGCAGGCGGGAGGACTGAAGCTTTCTTT
CASSHRAGGRTEAFF
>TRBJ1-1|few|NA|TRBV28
TGTGCCAGCAGACGGATGAACACTGAAGCTTTCTTT
CASRRMNTEAFF
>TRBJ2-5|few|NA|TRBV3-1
TGTGCCAGCAGCCAAGCACAGTTCCAAGAGACCCAGTACTTC
CASSQAQFQETQYF
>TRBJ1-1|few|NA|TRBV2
TGTGCCAGCACCTTGCAGGGAATCACTGAAGCTTTCTTT
CASTLQGITEAFF
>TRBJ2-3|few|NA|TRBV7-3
TGTGCCAGCAGCCTAAGCGGTCCGCCGCCAGATACGCAGTATTTT
CASSLSGPPPDTQYF
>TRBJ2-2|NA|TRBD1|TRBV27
TGTGCCAGCAGTTTAGACAGGGACCAGTACACCGGGGAGCTGTTTTTT
CASSLDRDQYTGELFF
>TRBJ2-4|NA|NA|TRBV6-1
TGTGCCAGCAGTGAACAGGGAGGAGGGAACATTCAGTACTTC
CASSEQGGGNIQYF
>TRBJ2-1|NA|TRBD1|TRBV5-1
TGCGCCAGCAGCAAGGGACAGGGCGGAGAGCAGTTCTTC
CASSKGQGGEQFF
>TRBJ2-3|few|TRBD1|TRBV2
TGTGCCAGCAGTTTGAACAGGGGAGTGACAGATACGCAGTATTTT
CASSLNRGVTDTQYF
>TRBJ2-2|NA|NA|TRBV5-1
TGCGCCAGCAGCTTGGATGGGACGGCGAACACCGGGGAGCTGTTTTTT
CASSLDGTANTGELFF
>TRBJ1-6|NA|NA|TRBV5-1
TGCGCCAGCAGCCGAGAGGGCCCAACCCATAATTCACCCCTCCACTTT
CASSREGPTHNSPLHF
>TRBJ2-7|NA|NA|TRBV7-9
TGTGCCAGCAGCTTGCAACAGGTCGAGCAGTACTTC
CASSLQQVEQYF
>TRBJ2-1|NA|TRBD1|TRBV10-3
TGTGCCATCAGTTCGAAGCTGACAGGGCAAGGGGACAATGAGCAGTTCTTC
CAISSKLTGQGDNEQFF
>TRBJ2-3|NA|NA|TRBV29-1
TGCAGCGCCCTGGGAGGCGGGCAAGCAGATACGCAGTATTTT
CSALGGGQADTQYF
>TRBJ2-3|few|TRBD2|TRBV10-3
TGTGCCACCCGCATAGCGGGGAGCACAGATACGCAGTATTTT
CATRIAGSTDTQYF
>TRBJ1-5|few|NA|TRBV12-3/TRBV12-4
TGTGCCAGCAGTTTCCCGGCTCAGCCCCAGCATTTT
CASSFPAQPQHF
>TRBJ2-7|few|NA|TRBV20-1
TGCAGTGCTAGAGGACGAAGCGGTTCCTACGAGCAGTACTTC
CSARGRSGSYEQYF
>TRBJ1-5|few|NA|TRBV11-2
TGTGCCAGCAGCTTATACAGCAATCAGCCCCAGCATTTT
CASSLYSNQPQHF
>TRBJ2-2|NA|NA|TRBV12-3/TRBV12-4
TGTGCCAGCAGCCCCTTGGTAGGGCAGGGGAGATACGGGGAGCTGTTTTTT
CASSPLVGQGRYGELFF
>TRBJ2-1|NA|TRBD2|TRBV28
TGTGCCAGCAGTTTTGGTACTAGCGGGGGCAATGAGCAGTTCTTC
CASSFGTSGGNEQFF
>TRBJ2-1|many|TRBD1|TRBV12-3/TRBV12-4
TGTGCCAGCAGCCGATCAGGGGGCGTGCAGTTCTTC
CASSRSGGVQFF
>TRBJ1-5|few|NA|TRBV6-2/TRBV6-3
TGTGCCAGCAGCCCGGGGACGGCGCCCCAGCATTTT
CASSPGTAPQHF